This T cell receptor (beta chain) was recorded in a study of CD8 T cells in Susac syndrome. The wider study: The Susac syndrome patients that were sequenced included more than 5 with active disease and under 10 in remission. Study-level results: The study acknowledged a relatively small number of individuals in its TCR sequencing and HLA analysis.

The J segment lost 7 bases and the V segment lost 7 bases, leaving 11 bases of the junction unmatched. The CDR3 spans 14 residues. Germline-derived CDR1 and CDR2 are SQVTM and ANQGSEA. As to this clonotype: Its antigen is not identified.

TCR beta from blood CD8+ and CD4+ T cells was sequenced. When the RNA was reverse transcribed, random hexamers were used with an input of about 0.45 to 1 ug. Amplification of the TCR beta CDR3 was carried out by immunoSEQ multiplex PCR, which spanned a total of 54 Vbeta and 13 Jbeta segments. TCRdb redid the calling of the immunoSEQ multiplex PCR reads with MiXCR, one entry per CDR3 protein. The sample has roughly 200,000 distinct CDR3 sequences; about 95% are singletons. V is TRBV29-1 and J is TRBJ2-1, with TRBD2 identical over 9 bases. The sequenced sample was CD4+ T cells from PBMCs. The TCR comes from a human donor with Susac syndrome. The CDR3 region has the DNA TGCAGCGCCCAGCGGCTAGCGGGAATGAATGAGCAGTTCTTC. Translation gives CSAQRLAGMNEQFF.